This T cell receptor (beta chain) was identified during a study of blood T cells in healthy people across ages. The CDR3 runs 18 residues. The V end was cut by 0 bases, the J end by 3 bases, with 20 bases between. A second roughly 6 to 11 cycle PCR used barcoded and J-beta primers. Using its own MiXCR run on the 5' RACE reads, TCRdb lists one record per CDR3 protein. The data show 800,000 to 900,000 distinct CDR3 sequences, around 68% seen once. V is TRBV12-3 or TRBV12-4 and J is TRBJ1-1; D may be TRBD1 (5 bases). The sample consisted of blood. This clonotype was sampled from a man aged 25-40 years in good health. CDR3 nucleotides: TGTGCCAGCAGTTTAGCTCGGGGGGTCTTTGTCGGGGACACTGAAGCTTTCTTT. It yields the protein CASSLARGVFVGDTEAFF.